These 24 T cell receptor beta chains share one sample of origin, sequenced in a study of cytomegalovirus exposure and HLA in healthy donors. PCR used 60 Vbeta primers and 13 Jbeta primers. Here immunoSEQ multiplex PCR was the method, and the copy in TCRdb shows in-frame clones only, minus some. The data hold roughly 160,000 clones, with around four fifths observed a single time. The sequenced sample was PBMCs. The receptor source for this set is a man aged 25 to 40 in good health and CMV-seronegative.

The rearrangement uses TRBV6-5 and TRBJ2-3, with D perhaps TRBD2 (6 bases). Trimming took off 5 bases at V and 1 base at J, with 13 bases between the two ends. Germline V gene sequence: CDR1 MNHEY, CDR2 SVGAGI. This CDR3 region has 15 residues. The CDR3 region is CASSHRDLRTDTQYF. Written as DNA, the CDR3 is TGTGCCAGCAGTCATCGGGACTTGCGCACAGATACGCAGTATTTT.

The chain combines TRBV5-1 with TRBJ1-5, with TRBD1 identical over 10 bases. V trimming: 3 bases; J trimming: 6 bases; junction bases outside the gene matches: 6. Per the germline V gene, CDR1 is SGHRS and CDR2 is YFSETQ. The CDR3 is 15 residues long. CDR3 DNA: TGCGCCAGCAGCTCGACAGGGGGCGTCGGTCAGCCCCAGCATTTT. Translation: CASSSTGGVGQPQHF.

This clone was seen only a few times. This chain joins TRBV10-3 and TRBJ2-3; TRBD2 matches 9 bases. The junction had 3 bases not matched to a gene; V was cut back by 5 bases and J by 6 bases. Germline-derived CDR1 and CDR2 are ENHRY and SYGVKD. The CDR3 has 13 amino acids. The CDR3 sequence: CAISPSGGDTQYF. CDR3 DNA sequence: TGTGCCATCAGTCCAAGCGGGGGGGATACGCAGTATTTT.

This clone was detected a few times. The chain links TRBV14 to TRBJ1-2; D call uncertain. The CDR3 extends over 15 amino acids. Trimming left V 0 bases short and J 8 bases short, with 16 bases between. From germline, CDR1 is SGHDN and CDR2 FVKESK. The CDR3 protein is CASSQDPTPAWGYTF. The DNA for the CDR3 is TGTGCCAGCAGCCAAGATCCCACACCTGCTTGGGGCTACACCTTC.

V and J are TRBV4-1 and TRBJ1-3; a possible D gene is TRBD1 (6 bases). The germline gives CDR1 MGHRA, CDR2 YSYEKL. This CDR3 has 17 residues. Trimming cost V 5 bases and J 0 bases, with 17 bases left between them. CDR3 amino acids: CASSALEQGDSGNTIYF. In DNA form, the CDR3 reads TGCGCCAGCAGCGCATTGGAACAGGGAGACTCTGGAAACACCATATATTTT.

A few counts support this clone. CDR3 nucleotide sequence: TGCGCCAGCAGCCAAGGTGAGGCTGGGGCCAACGTCCTGACTTTC. Its protein product is CASSQGEAGANVLTF. This chain joins TRBV4-3 and TRBJ2-6; D is undetermined. This CDR3 comprises 15 residues. Germline V CDR1 and CDR2: LGHNA, YSLEER. Between the trimmed V and J ends, which lost 1 base and 2 bases, there was a span of 6 bases.

CDR3 nucleotide sequence: TGTGCCAGCAGCCAAGGGACAGTTAGCACAGATACGCAGTATTTT. It translates to CASSQGTVSTDTQYF. The rearrangement links TRBV11-3 to TRBJ2-3; 7 bases are a match to TRBD1. V shed 5 bases and J 0 bases; nucleotides not matched to a gene: 5. Germline V gene lookup returns CDR1 SGHNT and CDR2 YENEEA. This CDR3 region has 15 residues. Looking up the rest from reference TRBV11-3 and TRBJ2-3 gives the full variable domain: EAGVVQSPRYKIIEKKQPVAFWCNPISGHNTLYWYLQNLGQGPELLIRYENEEAVDDSQLPKDRFSAERLKGVDSTLKIQPAELGDSAVYLCASSQGTVSTDTQYFGPGTRLTVL.

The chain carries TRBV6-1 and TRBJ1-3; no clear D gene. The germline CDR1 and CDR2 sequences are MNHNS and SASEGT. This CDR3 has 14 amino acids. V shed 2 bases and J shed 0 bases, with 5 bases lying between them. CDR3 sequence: CASSESLSGNTIYF. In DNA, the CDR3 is TGTGCCAGCAGTGAATCCCTCTCTGGAAACACCATATATTTT.

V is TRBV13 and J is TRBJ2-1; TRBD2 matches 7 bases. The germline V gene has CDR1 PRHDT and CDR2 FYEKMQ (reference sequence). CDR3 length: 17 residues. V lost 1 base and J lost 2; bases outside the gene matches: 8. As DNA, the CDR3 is TGTGCCAGCAGCTTAGAGGGATGGGGGGGGGCCTACAATGAGCAGTTCTTC. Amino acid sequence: CASSLEGWGGAYNEQFF.

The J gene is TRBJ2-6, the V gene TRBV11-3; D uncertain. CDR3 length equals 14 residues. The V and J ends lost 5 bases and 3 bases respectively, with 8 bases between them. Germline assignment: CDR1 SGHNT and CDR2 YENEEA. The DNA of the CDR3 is TGTGCCAGCAGCCCCGGTCTTGGGGCCAACGTCCTGACTTTC. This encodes CASSPGLGANVLTF.

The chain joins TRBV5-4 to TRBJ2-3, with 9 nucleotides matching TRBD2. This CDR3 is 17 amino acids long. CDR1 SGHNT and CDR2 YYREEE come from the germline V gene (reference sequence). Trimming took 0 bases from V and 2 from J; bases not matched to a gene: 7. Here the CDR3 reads CASSLARLAENTDTQYF. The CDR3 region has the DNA TGTGCCAGCAGCTTGGCCCGACTAGCGGAGAACACAGATACGCAGTATTTT. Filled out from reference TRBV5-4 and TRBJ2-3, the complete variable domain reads ETGVTQSPTHLIKTRGQQVTLRCSSQSGHNTVSWYQQALGQGPQFIFQYYREEENGRGNFPPRFSGLQFPNYSSELNVNALELDDSALYLCASSLARLAENTDTQYFGPGTRLTVL.

In DNA form, the CDR3 reads TGTGCCATCAGGGACAGGGCAGGCTATGGCTACACCTTC. It specifies CAIRDRAGYGYTF. The chain recombines TRBV10-3 with TRBJ1-2; TRBD1 aligns across 8 bases. This CDR3 is built from 13 residues. Germline values: CDR1 ENHRY, CDR2 SYGVKD. Trimming took 6 bases from V and 4 from J; bases not matched to a gene: 4.

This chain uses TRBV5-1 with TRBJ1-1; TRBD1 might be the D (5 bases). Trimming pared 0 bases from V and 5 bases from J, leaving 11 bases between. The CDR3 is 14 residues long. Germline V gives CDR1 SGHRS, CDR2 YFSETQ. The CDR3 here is CASSLGAKGTEAFF. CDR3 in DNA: TGCGCCAGCAGCTTGGGGGCAAAGGGGACTGAAGCTTTCTTT.

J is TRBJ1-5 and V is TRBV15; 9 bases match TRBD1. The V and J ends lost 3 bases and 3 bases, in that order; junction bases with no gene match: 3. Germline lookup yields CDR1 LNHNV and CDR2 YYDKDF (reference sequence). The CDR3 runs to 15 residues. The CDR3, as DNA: TGTGCCACCAGCAGGGACAGGGGCGCCAATCAGCCCCAGCATTTT. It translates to CATSRDRGANQPQHF.

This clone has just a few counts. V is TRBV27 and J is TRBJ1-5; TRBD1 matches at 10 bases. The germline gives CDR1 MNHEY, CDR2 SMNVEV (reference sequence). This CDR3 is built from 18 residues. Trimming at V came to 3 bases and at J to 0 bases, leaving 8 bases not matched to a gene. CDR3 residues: CASSLTGTGDPSNQPQHF. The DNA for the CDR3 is TGTGCCAGCAGTTTGACGGGGACAGGGGACCCTAGCAATCAGCCCCAGCATTTT.

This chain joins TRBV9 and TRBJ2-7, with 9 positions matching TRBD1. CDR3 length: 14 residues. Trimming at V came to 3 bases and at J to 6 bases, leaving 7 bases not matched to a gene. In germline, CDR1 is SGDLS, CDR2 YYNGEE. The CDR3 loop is CASSDRDRASEQYF. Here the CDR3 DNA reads TGTGCCAGCAGCGATAGGGACAGGGCCTCCGAGCAGTACTTC.

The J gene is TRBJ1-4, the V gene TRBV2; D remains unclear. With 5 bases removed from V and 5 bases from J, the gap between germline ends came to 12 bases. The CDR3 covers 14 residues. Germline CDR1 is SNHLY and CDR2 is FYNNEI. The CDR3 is CASSPRRSNEKLFF. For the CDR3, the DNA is TGTGCCAGCAGTCCGAGGCGGTCGAATGAAAAACTGTTTTTT.

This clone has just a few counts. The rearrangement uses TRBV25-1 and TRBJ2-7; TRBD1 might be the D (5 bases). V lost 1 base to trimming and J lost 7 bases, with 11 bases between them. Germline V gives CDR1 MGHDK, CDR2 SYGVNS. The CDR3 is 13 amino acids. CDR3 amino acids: CASSEFRVEEQYF. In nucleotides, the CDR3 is TGTGCCAGCAGTGAATTCAGGGTCGAAGAGCAGTACTTC.

CDR3 nucleotide sequence: TGTGCCAGCAGCCTGAGCGGGGGGCAAGAGACCCAGTACTTC. Its translation is CASSLSGGQETQYF. The J gene is TRBJ2-5, the V gene TRBV7-8; TRBD2 aligns across 9 bases. Per the germline V gene, CDR1 is SGHVS and CDR2 is FQNEAQ. The CDR3 has 14 amino acids. V lost 5 bases, J lost 2 bases, and 3 bases stayed unmatched.

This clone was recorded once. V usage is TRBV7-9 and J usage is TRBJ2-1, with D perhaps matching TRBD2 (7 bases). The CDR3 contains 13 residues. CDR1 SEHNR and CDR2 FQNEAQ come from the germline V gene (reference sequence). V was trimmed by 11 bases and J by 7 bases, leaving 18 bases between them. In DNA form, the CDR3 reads TGTGCCGGGGGGGGGCGTCCCCCTAATGAGCAGTTCTTC. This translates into CAGGGRPPNEQFF.

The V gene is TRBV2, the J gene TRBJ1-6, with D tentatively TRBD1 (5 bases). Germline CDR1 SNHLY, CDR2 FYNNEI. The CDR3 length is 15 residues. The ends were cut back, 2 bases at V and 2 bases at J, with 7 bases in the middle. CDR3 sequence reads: CASSETGAYNSPLHF. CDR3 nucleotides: TGTGCCAGCAGTGAAACAGGCGCCTATAATTCACCCCTCCACTTT.

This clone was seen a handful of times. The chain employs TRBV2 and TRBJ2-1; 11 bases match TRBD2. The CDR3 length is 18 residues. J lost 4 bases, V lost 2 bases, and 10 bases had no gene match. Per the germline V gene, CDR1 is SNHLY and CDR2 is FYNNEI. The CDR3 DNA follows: TGTGCCAGCAGTGAAAAGGCTAGCGGGGGGTCCCATTACAATGAGCAGTTCTTC. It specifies CASSEKASGGSHYNEQFF.

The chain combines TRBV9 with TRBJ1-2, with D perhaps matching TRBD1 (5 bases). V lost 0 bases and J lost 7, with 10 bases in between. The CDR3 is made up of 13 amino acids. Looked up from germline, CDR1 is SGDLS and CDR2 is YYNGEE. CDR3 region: CASSVGSGGGYTF. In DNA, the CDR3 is TGTGCCAGCAGCGTAGGATCGGGGGGTGGCTACACCTTC. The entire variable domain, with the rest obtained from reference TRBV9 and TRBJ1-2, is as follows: DSGVTQTPKHLITATGQRVTLRCSPRSGDLSVYWYQQSLDQGLQFLIQYYNGEERAKGNILERFSAQQFPDLHSELNLSSLELGDSALYFCASSVGSGGGYTFGSGTRLTVV.

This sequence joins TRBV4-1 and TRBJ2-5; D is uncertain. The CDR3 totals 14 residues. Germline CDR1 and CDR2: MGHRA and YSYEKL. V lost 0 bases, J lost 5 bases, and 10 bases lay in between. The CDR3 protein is CASSQDRGWETQYF. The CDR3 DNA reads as TGCGCCAGCAGCCAAGATCGCGGTTGGGAGACCCAGTACTTC.